This T cell receptor beta chain appears in the sequencing data of a study of cytomegalovirus exposure and HLA in healthy donors. Among the donors, all were healthy bone marrow donors. The CDR3 extends over 14 amino acids. Per germline, CDR1 MNHEY and CDR2 SVGAGI. V lost 5 bases and J lost 2, with 10 bases in between. Of note for this clone: Antigen specificity is unknown.

Study-wide results and caveats: An ancestry cluster, one associated with Asian ancestry, reportedly showed fewer N-insertions than the approximately 650-donor mean in a later analysis. A classifier reportedly called cytomegalovirus status with high sensitivity and specificity. Association of around 17,000 TCR beta sequences with HLA alleles was found at 0.05 false discovery rate in a later analysis.

The primer mix had 60 Vbeta and 13 Jbeta primers. Assay used: immunoSEQ multiplex PCR; TCRdb lists only in-frame clones, some missing. This repertoire shows 200,000 to 250,000 clones, 65% to 75% found once; its top ten account for 1.5% to 2%. This TCR came from a young woman in good health and CMV-seronegative. The sequenced sample was PBMCs. The V gene is TRBV6-5, the J gene TRBJ1-5, with D tentatively TRBD1 (5 bases). For the CDR3, the DNA is TGTGCCAGCAGTCCGACAGCGCGCAATCAGCCCCAGCATTTT. It is translated as CASSPTARNQPQHF.